These 28 T cell receptor beta chains originate from one sample sequenced in a study of cytomegalovirus exposure and HLA in healthy donors. In the PCR, 60 Vbeta and 13 Jbeta primers were used. The data were produced by immunoSEQ multiplex PCR, yet TCRdb's version contains in-frame clones alone and is incomplete. Among some 130,000 clones listed, around 80% were seen once. Material: PBMCs. Source of these receptors: a man in his thirties or forties in good health.

The CDR3 protein is CASSLSLLDNYGYTF. The CDR3 DNA follows: TGTGCCAGCAGTTTATCCCTTCTAGATAACTATGGCTACACCTTC. The genes are TRBV28 and TRBJ1-2, with D unclear. V was trimmed by 1 base and J by 1 base, leaving 10 bases between them. Germline V gene lookup returns CDR1 MDHEN and CDR2 SYDVKM. The CDR3 has 15 residues.

The chain carries TRBV28 and TRBJ2-5, with 7 nucleotides matching TRBD1. J was trimmed by 3 bases and V by 5 bases; bases with no gene match: 21. CDR1 and CDR2 (germline): MDHEN, SYDVKM. The CDR3 has 19 amino acids. The CDR3 sequence: CASSPDRVQRLATKETQYF. CDR3 sequence (DNA): TGTGCCAGCAGTCCTGACAGGGTCCAGCGACTCGCTACTAAAGAGACCCAGTACTTC. Full variable domain (missing parts from reference TRBV28 and TRBJ2-5): DVKVTQSSRYLVKRTGEKVFLECVQDMDHENMFWYRQDPGLGLRLIYFSYDVKMKEKGDIPEGYSVSREKKERFSLILESASTNQTSMYLCASSPDRVQRLATKETQYFGPGTRLLVL.

To note about this clone: One junction end disagrees with the germline gene, perhaps due to a read error. This chain joins TRBV7-9 and TRBJ2-7, with D unresolved. The CDR3 contains 17 residues. CDR1 and CDR2 (germline): SEHNR, FQNEAQ (reference sequence). CDR3 sequence reads: CSSSLIRPLRSSYEQYF. The CDR3 DNA reads TGTTCCAGCAGCTTAATCCGGCCGCTAAGGAGCTCCTACGAGCAGTACTTC. The complete variable domain, with remaining parts taken from reference TRBV7-9 and TRBJ2-7, reads DTGVSQNPRHKITKRGQNVTFRCDPISEHNRLYWYRQTLGQGPEFLTYFQNEAQLEKSRLLSDRFSAERPKGSFSTLEIQRTEQGDSAMYLCSSSLIRPLRSSYEQYFGPGTRLTVT.

This clone occurred a few times. The chain employs TRBV29-1 and TRBJ2-3; 9 bases align to TRBD1. CDR3 size: 14 residues. The junction had 3 bases not matched to a gene; V was cut back by 5 bases and J by 0 bases. Germline-derived CDR1 and CDR2 are SQVTM and ANQGSEA. The CDR3 bases are TGCAGCGTTTTACAGGGGGCTAGCACAGATACGCAGTATTTT. Protein sequence: CSVLQGASTDTQYF.

The chain recombines TRBV5-1 with TRBJ2-2, with 11 bases that match TRBD2. The CDR3 has 18 residues. J was trimmed by 0 bases and V by 4 bases; bases with no gene match: 8. The germline CDR1 and CDR2 sequences are SGHRS and YFSETQ. The CDR3, as DNA: TGCGCCAGCAGCCGACACACTAGCGGGAGCGCGAACACCGGGGAGCTGTTTTTT. This gives the protein CASSRHTSGSANTGELFF.

The gene calls are TRBV19 and TRBJ2-7, with 14 bases that match TRBD2. Trimming at V came to 4 bases and at J to 3 bases, leaving 5 bases not matched to a gene. The CDR3 has 16 residues. CDR1 and CDR2 (germline): LNHDA, SQIVND (reference sequence). CDR3 loop: CASSTKGLAGVYEQYF. CDR3 bases: TGTGCCAGTAGTACGAAGGGACTAGCGGGGGTCTACGAGCAGTACTTC.

The gene calls are TRBV16 and TRBJ1-1, with 7 bases identical to TRBD1. Germline assignment: CDR1 KGHSY and CDR2 FQNENV. The CDR3 sequence is 13 residues long. Trimming took 7 bases from V and 10 from J; bases not matched to a gene: 12. CDR3 DNA sequence: TGTGCCAGCACCCCACCTTTCAGACAGGGAGCTTTCTTT. It encodes CASTPPFRQGAFF.

The V gene is TRBV19, the J gene TRBJ2-2; TRBD2 aligns across 8 bases. CDR1 is LNHDA, CDR2 SQIVND, per germline (reference sequence). After removal of 7 bases from V and 7 bases from J, the junction contained 8 bases not matched to a gene. The CDR3 covers 14 residues. CDR3 nucleotides: TGTGCCAGTACCGGGAGGGCAGGTGGCGGGGAGCTGTTTTTT. This codes for CASTGRAGGGELFF.

Regarding this clone: Germline is not matched at one junction end, which may reflect a read error. The CDR3 nucleotides read TGTGCCAGCAGTGTCGGGTGGGAGGGCAACGAGCAGTACTTC. Translating gives CASSVGWEGNEQYF. The chain carries TRBV10-3 and TRBJ2-7; 7 bases are a match to TRBD2. Germline V gives CDR1 ENHRY, CDR2 SYGVKD. This CDR3 comprises 14 residues.

V and J are TRBV7-8 and TRBJ1-5; D unresolved. There are 18 residues in the CDR3. The V end was cut by 0 bases, the J end by 0 bases, with 15 bases between. Germline V gene sequence: CDR1 SGHVS, CDR2 FQNEAQ. CDR3 in amino acids: CASSLALGPDYSNQPQHF. In DNA, the CDR3 is TGTGCCAGCAGCTTAGCGCTTGGTCCAGACTATAGCAATCAGCCCCAGCATTTT.

Concerning this clone: Germline is not matched at one junction end, which may reflect a read error. The chain has TRBV7-9 and TRBJ2-1, with 11 bases lining up with TRBD2. Germline V gene sequence: CDR1 SEHNR, CDR2 FQNEAQ (reference sequence). This CDR3 comprises 17 residues. This CDR3 is CSSSLALGTSGSNEQFF. The DNA of the CDR3 is TGTTCCAGCAGCTTAGCTTTAGGGACTAGCGGATCCAATGAGCAGTTCTTC.

This sequence joins TRBV30 and TRBJ1-1; the D is unclear. Germline V CDR1 and CDR2: GTSNPN, SVGIG (reference sequence). The CDR3 extends over 13 amino acids. Trimming stripped 3 bases from V and 0 bases from J, with 8 bases between. CDR3 sequence (DNA): TGTGCCTGGAGGTTTAACTTGAACACTGAAGCTTTCTTT. Residues: CAWRFNLNTEAFF.

The chain links TRBV2 to TRBJ1-6; TRBD1 might be the D (6 bases). Germline V gene data show CDR1 as SNHLY and CDR2 as FYNNEI. There are 14 residues in the CDR3. Trimming removed 5 bases from V and 8 bases from J, with 13 bases in between. Here the CDR3 DNA reads TGTGCCAGCAGTAGGGGGGGAACGGATTCACCCCTCCACTTT. Its protein is CASSRGGTDSPLHF. Full variable domain (remainder filled in from reference TRBV2 and TRBJ1-6): EPEVTQTPSHQVTQMGQEVILRCVPISNHLYFYWYRQILGQKVEFLVSFYNNEISEKSEIFDDQFSVERPDGSNFTLKIRSTKLEDSAMYFCASSRGGTDSPLHFGNGTRLTVT.

The chain has TRBV28 and TRBJ2-6; 9 nucleotides match TRBD1. J gave up 1 base and V 6 bases, and 7 bases lay outside the gene matches. The length of the CDR3 is 17 residues. CDR1 MDHEN and CDR2 SYDVKM come from the germline V gene. The CDR3 DNA sequence: TGTGCCAGCAGGCGCGGGACAGGGCAATCTGGGGCCAACGTCCTGACTTTC. Translated, it gives CASRRGTGQSGANVLTF.

This clone was recorded a few times. This same CDR3 is encoded by further DNA sequences in the sample. This rearrangement joins TRBV23-1 to TRBJ1-1; D possibly corresponds to TRBD1 (5 bases). TRBV23-1 is annotated as an ORF whose role is uncertain. This CDR3 contains 18 residues. Deletions cut 6 bases from V and 7 bases from J, with 30 bases between. The CDR3 sequence is CASRKCGAQVEGVSEAFF. The DNA for the CDR3 is TGCGCCAGCAGGAAGTGCGGGGCGCAGGTCGAGGGTGTCAGTGAAGCTTTCTTT.

As regards this clone: An end of the junction does not agree with germline; a read error may underlie this. The chain is built from TRBV7-9 and TRBJ2-2; D not certain. In germline, CDR1 is SEHNR, CDR2 FQNEAQ (reference sequence). The CDR3 runs 14 residues. The CDR3 nucleotides are TGTTCCAGCAGCTTAGGTCCCTCTGCCGGGGAGCTGTTTTTT. Its protein product is CSSSLGPSAGELFF.

The chain has TRBV7-9 and TRBJ2-1; 11 nucleotides agree with TRBD2. CDR1 is SEHNR and CDR2 is FQNEAQ in the germline V gene (reference sequence). The CDR3 loop spans 15 amino acids. J was trimmed by 8 bases and V by 1 base; bases with no gene match: 4. The CDR3 DNA sequence: TGTGCCAGCAGCTTAGGTACTAGCGGGAGCGATGAGCAGTTCTTC. Its translation is CASSLGTSGSDEQFF.

Remarks on this clone: The junction shows a germline mismatch at one end, possibly a read error. The chain recombines TRBV7-9 with TRBJ1-6, with TRBD1 as a possible D gene (5 bases). Germline V gene lookup returns CDR1 SEHNR and CDR2 FQNEAQ (reference sequence). This CDR3 has 16 residues. CDR3 nucleotide sequence: TGTTCCAGCAGGGAGACTTTTAGCTCCTATAATTCACCCCTCCACTTT. The encoded protein is CSSRETFSSYNSPLHF.

A single count supports this clone. This chain uses TRBV2 with TRBJ2-5; maybe TRBD2 (5 bases). The CDR3 length is 13 residues. CDR1 is SNHLY and CDR2 is FYNNEI in the germline V gene. V was shortened by 10 bases and J by 3 bases, with 15 bases between the two germline ends. The CDR3 region is CATLPRGEETQYF. The CDR3 DNA reads TGTGCCACTCTACCCCGGGGAGAAGAGACCCAGTACTTC.

This chain links TRBV27 with TRBJ1-5; perhaps TRBD1 as D (6 bases). The germline V gene has CDR1 MNHEY and CDR2 SMNVEV (reference sequence). CDR3 length: 13 residues. As DNA, the CDR3 is TGTGCATCTAGGGACACCTTCAATCAGCCCCAGCATTTT. Its translation: CASRDTFNQPQHF.

This chain connects TRBV6-6 to TRBJ1-5; tentative D call: TRBD1 (5 bases). V dropped 8 bases and J dropped 1 base, with 6 bases sitting between them. The CDR3 is 12 amino acids. Looked up from germline, CDR1 is MNHNY and CDR2 is SVGAGI (reference sequence). The CDR3 sequence: CASDSSNQPQHF. The CDR3 region has the DNA TGTGCCAGCGACAGCAGCAATCAGCCCCAGCATTTT.

The genes are TRBV30 and TRBJ1-1, with D unclear. In germline, CDR1 is GTSNPN, CDR2 SVGIG (reference sequence). Trimming removed 2 bases at V and 8 bases at J, with 6 bases between. CDR3 length: 10 amino acids. CDR3 residues: CAWSPGEAFF. For the CDR3, the DNA is TGTGCCTGGAGTCCAGGAGAAGCTTTCTTT.

The chain joins TRBV5-6 to TRBJ2-3; TRBD1 aligns across 9 bases. CDR1 is SGHDT, CDR2 YYEEEE, per germline. This CDR3 is 14 amino acids long. V lost 2 bases to trimming and J lost 7 bases; unmatched junction nucleotides: 5. The CDR3 DNA reads TGTGCCAGCAGCTTACAGGGGGCGCAGAATACGCAGTATTTT. This sequence encodes CASSLQGAQNTQYF.

This sequence joins TRBV28 and TRBJ2-7, with TRBD1 matching 8 bases. CDR3 length: 15 residues. The J segment lost 3 bases and the V segment lost 7 bases, leaving 11 bases of the junction unmatched. From germline, CDR1 is MDHEN and CDR2 SYDVKM. In nucleotides, the CDR3 is TGTGCCAGCAAATCATCCTCAGGGGGCCTCTACGAGCAGTACTTC. Translated, it gives CASKSSSGGLYEQYF.

The chain combines TRBV5-6 with TRBJ2-7; D might be TRBD2 (7 bases). This CDR3 has 17 residues. V was cut by 5 bases and J by 5 bases, with 26 bases left in between. Germline CDR1 SGHDT, CDR2 YYEEEE. Here the CDR3 DNA reads TGTGCCAGCAGGTCCCGTGGGGGGGGCGCCCGGGGCCACGAGCAGTACTTC. Its protein is CASRSRGGGARGHEQYF.

The chain employs TRBV7-3 and TRBJ2-5, with a possible D match to TRBD1 (6 bases). Trimming removed 5 bases at V and 3 bases at J, with 10 bases between. Germline CDR1 and CDR2: SGHTA and FQGTGA. The CDR3 sequence is 13 residues long. The CDR3 nucleotides are TGTGCCAGCAGCCGTCGGACAGAAGAGACCCAGTACTTC. This sequence encodes CASSRRTEETQYF.

The chain carries TRBV27 and TRBJ1-6; no reliable D call. Trimming stripped 6 bases from V and 7 bases from J, with 16 bases between. There are 15 residues in the CDR3. In germline, CDR1 is MNHEY, CDR2 SMNVEV (reference sequence). The CDR3 DNA reads TGTGCCAGCAGACCTATTCGGGGTCTAAATTCACCCCTCCACTTT. Its protein product is CASRPIRGLNSPLHF.

This rearrangement joins TRBV11-3 to TRBJ2-1, with D tentatively TRBD2 (5 bases). Trimming pared 4 bases from V and 0 bases from J, leaving 13 bases between. The germline V gene has CDR1 SGHNT and CDR2 YENEEA. This CDR3 comprises 16 residues. The CDR3 reads CASSWAGTSSYNEQFF. CDR3 DNA sequence: TGTGCCAGCAGCTGGGCGGGTACTAGCTCCTACAATGAGCAGTTCTTC.